This T cell receptor (beta chain) was profiled in a study of control samples from healthy donors and cancer patients. V was shortened by 1 base and J by 15 bases, with 13 bases between the two germline ends. Germline CDR1 SGHVS, CDR2 FNYEAQ. CDR3 length: 13 residues. Assay: immunoSEQ multiplex PCR; the TCRdb copy retains only in-frame clones and omits some. Among about 70,000 clones, more than 75% were seen once, and the ten largest hold about 2.2%. This chain uses TRBV7-6 with TRBJ1-6, with a tentative D call TRBD1 (5 bases). Sequencing was carried out using PBMCs. This TCR was sampled from a woman aged 45-65 years with head and neck cancer. CDR3 protein: CASSLERGARLHF. CDR3 sequence (DNA): TGTGCCAGCAGCTTAGAGAGAGGGGCACGCCTCCACTTT.